The clone carrying this TCR beta chain has just a few counts. The data originate from a study of T-cell memory formation after mild COVID-19. TCRdb analysed the 5' RACE reads with MiXCR anew, one entry per CDR3 protein. This table has hundreds of thousands of distinct CDR3 sequences, around 17% appearing once. CDR3 length equals 15 residues. Trimming removed 5 bases from V and 4 bases from J; junction bases left unmatched: 11. The source is a man between 18 and 29 years old who had mild COVID-19 (a few samples of this study predate the infection). Cell type and time point are not known. The sequencing sample was made of PBMCs or a T cell subset sorted from them (not recorded which). The chain combines TRBV12-3 or TRBV12-4 with TRBJ2-7; 7 nucleotides agree with TRBD1. The CDR3 region has the DNA TGTGCCAGCAGTGCAGGGGGTACTTTCATGTACGAGCAGTACTTC. Translated: CASSAGGTFMYEQYF.